This TCR beta chain is drawn from a study of shared clonotypes between healthy human individuals. Overall study findings and caveats: Sorted-subset sequencing, rarefaction showed, was incomplete despite large depth.

Per the original data handling: Filtering differed because ImmunoSEQ produced junction-only sequences that carried no quality scores. Clones were read by immunoSEQ multiplex PCR, and TCRdb kept only the in-frame ones, dropping some. V, J and clone size are taken as reported in that table, and D and trimming were inferred from the DNA itself. The profile shows millions of clones, 95% of them singletons. Turning to this clone: Its antigen is undetermined.

This CDR3 has 14 amino acids. Trimming removed 6 bases from V and 4 bases from J, with 10 bases in between. CDR1 MRHNA and CDR2 SNTAGT come from the germline V gene. J is TRBJ1-6 and V is TRBV6-4; D perhaps matches TRBD1 (6 bases). Input material: naive CD4+ T cells sorted from blood. Subset here: CD45RA+ positively selected. The TCR comes from a man younger than 35 in good health. CDR3 residues: CASRADSYNSPLHF. The CDR3 coding sequence is TGTGCCAGCAGGGCGGACAGTTATAATTCACCCCTCCACTTT.